This T cell receptor beta chain was observed in a study of identical twins. V gave up 4 bases and J gave up 1 base; unmatched junction bases: 4. Germline CDR1 reads MDHEN; CDR2 reads SYDVKM. CDR3 length: 14 residues. In TCRdb, the 5' RACE reads were re-called with MiXCR into one record per CDR3 protein. The table has some 1,700,000 distinct CDR3 sequences, about 32% seen once. V usage is TRBV28 and J usage is TRBJ2-7; 7 bases match TRBD2. The sequenced sample was cord blood. The TCR sequence derives from a newborn girl in good health. In nucleotides, the CDR3 is TGTGCCAGCAGTTGGGAGGGCGTATCCTACGAGCAGTACTTC. Amino acid sequence: CASSWEGVSYEQYF.